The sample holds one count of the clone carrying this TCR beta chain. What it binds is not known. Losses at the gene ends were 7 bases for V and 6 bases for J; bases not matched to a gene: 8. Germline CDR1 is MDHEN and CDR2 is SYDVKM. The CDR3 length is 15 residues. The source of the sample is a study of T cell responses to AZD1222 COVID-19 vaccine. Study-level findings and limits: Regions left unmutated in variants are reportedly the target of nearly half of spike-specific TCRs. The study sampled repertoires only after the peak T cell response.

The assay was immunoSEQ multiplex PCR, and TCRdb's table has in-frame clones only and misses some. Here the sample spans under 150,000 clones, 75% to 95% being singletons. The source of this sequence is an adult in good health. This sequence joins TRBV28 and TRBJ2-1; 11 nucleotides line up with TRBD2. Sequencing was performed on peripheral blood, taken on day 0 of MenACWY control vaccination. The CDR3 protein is CASTQLAGETNEQFF. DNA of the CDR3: TGTGCCAGCACCCAACTAGCGGGAGAAACCAATGAGCAGTTCTTC.